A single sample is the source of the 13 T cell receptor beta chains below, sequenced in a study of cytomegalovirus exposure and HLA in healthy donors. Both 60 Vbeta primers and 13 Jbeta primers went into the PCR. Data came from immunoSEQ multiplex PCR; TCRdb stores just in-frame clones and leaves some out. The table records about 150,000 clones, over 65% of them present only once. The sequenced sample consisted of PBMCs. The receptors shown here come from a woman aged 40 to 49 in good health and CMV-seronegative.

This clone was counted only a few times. The CDR3 here is CASRSGRLGNTQYF. CDR3 nucleotides: TGTGCCAGCCGTAGCGGGAGGCTGGGTAATACGCAGTATTTT. The chain is built from TRBV2 and TRBJ2-3, with 10 positions matching TRBD2. Looked up from germline, CDR1 is SNHLY and CDR2 is FYNNEI. With V trimmed by 8 bases and J by 7 bases, 9 bases remained unmatched. CDR3 length: 14 amino acids.

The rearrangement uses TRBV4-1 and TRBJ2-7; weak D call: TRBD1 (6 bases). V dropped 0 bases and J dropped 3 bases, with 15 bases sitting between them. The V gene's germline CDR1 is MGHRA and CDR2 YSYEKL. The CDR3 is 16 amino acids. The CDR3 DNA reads TGCGCCAGCAGCCAAGACCTCGGGACATCCTTCTACGAGCAGTACTTC. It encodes CASSQDLGTSFYEQYF.

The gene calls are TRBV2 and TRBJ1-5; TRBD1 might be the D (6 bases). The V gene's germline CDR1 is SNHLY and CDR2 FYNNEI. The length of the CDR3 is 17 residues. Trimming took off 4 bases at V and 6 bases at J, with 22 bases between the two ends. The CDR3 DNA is TGTGCCAGCAGTGTTCGGAAAGGGGGTGCGGGGGCTCAGCCCCAGCATTTT. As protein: CASSVRKGGAGAQPQHF.

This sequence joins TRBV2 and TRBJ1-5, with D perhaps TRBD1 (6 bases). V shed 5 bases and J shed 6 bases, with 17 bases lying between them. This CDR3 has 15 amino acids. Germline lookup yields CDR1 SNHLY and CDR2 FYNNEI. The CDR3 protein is CASSQGGGLGQPQHF. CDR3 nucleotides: TGTGCCAGCAGTCAAGGGGGGGGGCTGGGTCAGCCCCAGCATTTT.

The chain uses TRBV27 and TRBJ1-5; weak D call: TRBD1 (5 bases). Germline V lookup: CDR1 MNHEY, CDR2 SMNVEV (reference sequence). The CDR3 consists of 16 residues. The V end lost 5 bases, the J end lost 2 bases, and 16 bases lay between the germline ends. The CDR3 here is CASSRGGGTGNQPQHF. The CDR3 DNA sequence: TGTGCCAGCAGTCGGGGGGGAGGGACGGGCAATCAGCCCCAGCATTTT.

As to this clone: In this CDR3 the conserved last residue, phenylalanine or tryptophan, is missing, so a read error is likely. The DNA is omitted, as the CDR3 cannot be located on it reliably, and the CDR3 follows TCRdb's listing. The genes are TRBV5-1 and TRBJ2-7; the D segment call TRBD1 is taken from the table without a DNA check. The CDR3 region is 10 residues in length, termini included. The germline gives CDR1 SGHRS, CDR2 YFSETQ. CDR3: CASSRGAGGL.

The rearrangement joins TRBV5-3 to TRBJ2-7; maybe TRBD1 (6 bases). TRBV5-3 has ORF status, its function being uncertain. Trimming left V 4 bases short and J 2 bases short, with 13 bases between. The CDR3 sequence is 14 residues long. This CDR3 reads CARSPYRDAYEQYF. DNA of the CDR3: TGTGCCAGAAGCCCCTACAGGGACGCCTACGAGCAGTACTTC.

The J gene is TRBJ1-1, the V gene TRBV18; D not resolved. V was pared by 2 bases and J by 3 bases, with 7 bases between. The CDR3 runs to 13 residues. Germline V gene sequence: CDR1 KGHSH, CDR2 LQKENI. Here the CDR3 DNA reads TGTGCCAGCTCACCATCCGAGGACACTGAAGCTTTCTTT. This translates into CASSPSEDTEAFF.

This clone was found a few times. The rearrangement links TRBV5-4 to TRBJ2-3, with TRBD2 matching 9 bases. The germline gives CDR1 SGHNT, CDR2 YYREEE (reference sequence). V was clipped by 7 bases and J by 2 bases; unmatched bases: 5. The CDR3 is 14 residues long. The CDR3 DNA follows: TGTGCCAGCCATAGCGGGGGTTACACAGATACGCAGTATTTT. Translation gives CASHSGGYTDTQYF.

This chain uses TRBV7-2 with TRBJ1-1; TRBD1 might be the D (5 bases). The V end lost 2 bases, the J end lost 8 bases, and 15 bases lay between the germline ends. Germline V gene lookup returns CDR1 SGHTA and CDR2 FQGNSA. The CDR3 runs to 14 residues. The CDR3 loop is CASSLKGGAGEAFF. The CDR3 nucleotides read TGTGCCAGCAGCTTAAAAGGCGGGGCGGGAGAAGCTTTCTTT.

CDR3 loop: CASSPPGSIPLNEQYF. CDR3 in DNA: TGTGCCAGCAGCCCCCCGGGGAGCATCCCCCTTAACGAGCAGTACTTC. The chain couples TRBV11-2 to TRBJ2-7; perhaps TRBD2 as D (5 bases). Germline-derived CDR1 and CDR2 are SGHAT and FQNNGV. The CDR3 has 16 amino acids. V lost 5 bases and J lost 5, with 22 bases in between.

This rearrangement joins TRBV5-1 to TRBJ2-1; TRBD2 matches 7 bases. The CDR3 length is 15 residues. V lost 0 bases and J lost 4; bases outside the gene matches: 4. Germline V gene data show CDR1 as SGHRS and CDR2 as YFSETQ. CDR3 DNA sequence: TGCGCCAGCAGCTTGGAAAGGACTAGGTACAATGAGCAGTTCTTC. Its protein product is CASSLERTRYNEQFF.

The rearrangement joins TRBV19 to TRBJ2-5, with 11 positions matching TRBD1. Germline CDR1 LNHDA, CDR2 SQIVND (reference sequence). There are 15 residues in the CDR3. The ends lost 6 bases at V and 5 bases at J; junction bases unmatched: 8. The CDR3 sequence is CASRGTGGIPETQYF. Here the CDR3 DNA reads TGTGCCAGTAGGGGGACAGGGGGAATTCCGGAGACCCAGTACTTC. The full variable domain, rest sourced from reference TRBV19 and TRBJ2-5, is DGGITQSPKYLFRKEGQNVTLSCEQNLNHDAMYWYRQDPGQGLRLIYYSQIVNDFQKGDIAEGYSVSREKKESFPLTVTSAQKNPTAFYLCASRGTGGIPETQYFGPGTRLLVL.